This T cell receptor beta chain emerged from a study of blood T cell repertoires in COVID-19. About the study: The cDNA or gDNA used as material had been derived from T cells, B-cell-depleted T cells, or PBMCs.

The V and J ends lost 6 bases and 2 bases, in that order; junction bases with no gene match: 5. The CDR3 runs 14 residues. Per the germline V gene, CDR1 is DFQATT and CDR2 is SNEGSKA (reference sequence). Sequencing was performed with immunoSEQ multiplex PCR; in TCRdb, only in-frame clones are kept and a portion is missing. The data contain about 74,000 clones, just under 85% of them singletons. The clonotype comes from a man aged 65-85 years with acute or convalescent COVID-19. The material sequenced was peripheral blood. The V and J genes are TRBV20-1 and TRBJ2-3, with 10 bases identical to TRBD2. DNA for the CDR3: TGCAGTGCCAGTAGCGGGGGGTTCACAGATACGCAGTATTTT. It encodes CSASSGGFTDTQYF.